This T cell receptor beta chain comes out of a study of PD-1 blockade in classical Hodgkin lymphoma. Germline assignment: CDR1 KGHSH and CDR2 LQKENI. V was clipped by 2 bases and J by 4 bases; unmatched bases: 7. CDR3 length: 16 residues. Concerning this clone: As yet, its antigen is unknown.

The protocol was immunoSEQ multiplex PCR, while the TCRdb copy is restricted to in-frame clones and leaves out a portion. The sample carries approximately 110,000 clones, about nine tenths recorded once. Noted time point: cycle 4 day 1 (C4D1), after less than 7 weeks of nivolumab. The patients all showed relapse after autologous stem cell transplantation, while their brentuximab vedotin exposure varied. The best responses consisted of complete response, partial response or progressive disease. Overall study results and limits: In CD4+ cells, TCR diversity went up significantly by C4D1, but in CD8+ cells it did not. Those patients who began receiving nivolumab less than 1 year after ASCT had lower diversity, and they were excluded.

The TCR originated in a human donor with classical Hodgkin lymphoma. The sample consisted of peripheral blood mononuclear cells (PBMCs), taken before the fourth cycle of nivolumab. The chain joins TRBV18 to TRBJ2-3, with 9 bases lining up with TRBD2. The CDR3 DNA reads as TGTGCCAGCTCACCAGGGACTAGCAGCGGATCAGATACGCAGTATTTT. The encoded protein is CASSPGTSSGSDTQYF. The full variable domain, in which reference TRBV18 and TRBJ2-3 provide the parts outside the CDR3, is NAGVMQNPRHLVRRRGQEARLRCSPMKGHSHVYWYRQLPEEGLKFMVYLQKENIIDESGMPKERFSAEFPKEGPSILRIQQVVRGDSAAYFCASSPGTSSGSDTQYFGPGTRLTVL.